The following is a T cell receptor beta chain sequence with its context. These data belong to a study of shared clonotypes between healthy human individuals. On the study more broadly: Per donor, three plates held CD4 naive cells, three held CD4 memory, two held CD8 naive and one held CD8 memory.

CDR3 length: 15 amino acids. The germline gives CDR1 MNHEY, CDR2 SMNVEV (reference sequence). With V trimmed by 8 bases and J by 7 bases, 13 bases remained unmatched. Positively selected for CCR7, the CD45RO-negative cells used as naive CD8 cells excluded terminally differentiated effector memory CD45RA+ cells. Recent vaccinations or acute infections were absent in the healthy HIV-negative adult donors. At deep level, the assay was performed. In the original analysis: As immunoSEQ supplied junction-only sequences (without quality scores), filtering differed. The method was immunoSEQ multiplex PCR; TCRdb's version includes in-frame clones alone and lacks a portion of them. That table supplies the V and J calls and clone size; D and trimming were determined from the DNA. This sample carries around 560,000 clones, approximately 96% of them seen once, and the ten largest clones take approximately 0.11%.

The material sequenced was naive CD8+ T cells sorted from blood. The receptor's source is a woman younger than 45 in good health. The rearrangement uses TRBV27 and TRBJ1-4; 7 bases fit TRBD1. In DNA form, the CDR3 reads TGTGCCAGCTCGCCCATTGCGGCAGGGGGTGAAAAACTGTTTTTT. This sequence encodes CASSPIAAGGEKLFF. Full variable domain (missing parts from reference TRBV27 and TRBJ1-4): EAQVTQNPRYLITVTGKKLTVTCSQNMNHEYMSWYRQDPGLGLRQIYYSMNVEVTDKGDVPEGYKVSRKEKRNFPLILESPSPNQTSLYFCASSPIAAGGEKLFFGSGTQLSVL.